The present entry profiles one T cell receptor beta chain with its context. Its antigen is undetermined. At one of its ends the junction is not consistent with the germline gene, which may arise from a read error. Germline V gene sequence: CDR1 SGHRS, CDR2 YFSETQ. CDR3 size: 15 residues. Each of the donors had 8 to 10 milliliters of peripheral blood drawn into EDTA-treated Vacutainer tubes. This specimen comes from a study of blood T cells in healthy people across ages. The overall study: The template switching approach captured approximately one barcoded beta molecule for every two T cells.

General study points: Age brought a roughly linear fall in TCR beta diversity measured per million T cells.

Next came a second PCR, run for about 6 to 11 cycles, which used a sample-barcoded 5' primer along with a J-beta primer mix. From the 5' RACE reads, TCRdb called clonotypes with MiXCR, one entry per CDR3 protein. The sample lists about 1.1 million distinct CDR3 sequences; 35% to 40% were seen once. V gene TRBV5-1 combines with J gene TRBJ2-1; D might be TRBD2 (5 bases). Source material: blood. The sequence was collected from a young man in good health. CDR3 nucleotide sequence: TGCGCCAGCAGCCAGGCAGCGGCCTCCTGCAATGAGCAGTTCTTC. It encodes CASSQAAASCNEQFF.